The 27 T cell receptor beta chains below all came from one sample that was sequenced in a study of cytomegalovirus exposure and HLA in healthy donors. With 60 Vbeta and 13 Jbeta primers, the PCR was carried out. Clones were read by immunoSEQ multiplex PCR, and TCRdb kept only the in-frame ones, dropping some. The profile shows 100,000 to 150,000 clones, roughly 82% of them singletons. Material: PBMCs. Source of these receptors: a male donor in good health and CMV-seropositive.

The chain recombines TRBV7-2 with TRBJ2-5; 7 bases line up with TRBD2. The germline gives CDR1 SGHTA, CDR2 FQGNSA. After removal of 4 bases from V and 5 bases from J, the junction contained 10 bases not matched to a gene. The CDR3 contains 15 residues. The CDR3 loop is CASSSGARAGETQYF. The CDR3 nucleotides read TGTGCCAGCAGCTCCGGTGCTCGAGCGGGGGAGACCCAGTACTTC.

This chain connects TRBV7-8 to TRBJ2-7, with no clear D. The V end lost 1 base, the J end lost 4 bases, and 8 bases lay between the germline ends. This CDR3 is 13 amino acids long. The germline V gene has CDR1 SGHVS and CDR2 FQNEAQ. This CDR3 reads CASSLDSRYEQYF. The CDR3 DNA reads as TGTGCCAGCAGCTTAGACAGTCGGTACGAGCAGTACTTC.

The CDR3 coding sequence is TGTGCCAGCAGTCGTTTCAGGACAGGGGAAGAGACCCAGTACTTC. This sequence encodes CASSRFRTGEETQYF. V and J are TRBV6-6 and TRBJ2-5; TRBD1 aligns across 9 bases. The junction had 7 bases not matched to a gene; V was cut back by 5 bases and J by 3 bases. CDR3 length: 15 amino acids. Germline assignment: CDR1 MNHNY and CDR2 SVGAGI (reference sequence).

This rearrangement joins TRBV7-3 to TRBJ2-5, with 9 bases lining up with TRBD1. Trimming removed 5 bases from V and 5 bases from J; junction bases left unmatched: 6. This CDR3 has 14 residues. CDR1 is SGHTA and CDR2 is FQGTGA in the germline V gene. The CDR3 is CASSATGGAETQYF. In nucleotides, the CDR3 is TGTGCCAGCAGCGCAACAGGGGGCGCGGAGACCCAGTACTTC.

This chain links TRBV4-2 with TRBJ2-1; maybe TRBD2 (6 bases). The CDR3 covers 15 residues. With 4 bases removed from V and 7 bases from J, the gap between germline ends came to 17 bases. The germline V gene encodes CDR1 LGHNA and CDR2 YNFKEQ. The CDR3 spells CASSRSGVSGNEQFF. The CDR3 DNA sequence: TGTGCCAGCAGCCGATCGGGAGTTTCCGGGAATGAGCAGTTCTTC.

The CDR3 is CATSRDIQGMEYF. DNA for the CDR3: TGTGCCACCAGCAGAGATATACAGGGCATGGAGTACTTC. V usage is TRBV15 and J usage is TRBJ2-5; D might be TRBD1 (6 bases). In germline, CDR1 is LNHNV, CDR2 YYDKDF (reference sequence). This CDR3 spans 13 amino acids. Trimming removed 0 bases from V and 12 bases from J, with 14 bases in between.

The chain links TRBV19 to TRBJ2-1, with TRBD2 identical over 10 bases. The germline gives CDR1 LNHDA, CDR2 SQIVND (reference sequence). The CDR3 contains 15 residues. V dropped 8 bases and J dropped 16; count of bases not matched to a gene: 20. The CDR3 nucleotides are TGTGCCAGTTCCTCCGGGACTAGCGTGAAAGGCTCTGCTTTCTTC. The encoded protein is CASSSGTSVKGSAFF.

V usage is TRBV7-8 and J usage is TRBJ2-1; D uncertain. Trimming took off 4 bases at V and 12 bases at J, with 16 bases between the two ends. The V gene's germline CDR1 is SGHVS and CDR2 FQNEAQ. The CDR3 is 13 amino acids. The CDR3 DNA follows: TGTGCCAGCAGCTCTCTGCTAGAGATCGGGCAGTTCTTC. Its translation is CASSSLLEIGQFF.

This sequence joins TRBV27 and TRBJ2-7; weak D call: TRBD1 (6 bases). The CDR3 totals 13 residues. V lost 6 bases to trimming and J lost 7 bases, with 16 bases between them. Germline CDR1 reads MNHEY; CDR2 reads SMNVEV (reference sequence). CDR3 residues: CASRNRALREQYF. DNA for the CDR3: TGTGCCAGCAGGAACAGGGCTCTGAGAGAGCAGTACTTC.

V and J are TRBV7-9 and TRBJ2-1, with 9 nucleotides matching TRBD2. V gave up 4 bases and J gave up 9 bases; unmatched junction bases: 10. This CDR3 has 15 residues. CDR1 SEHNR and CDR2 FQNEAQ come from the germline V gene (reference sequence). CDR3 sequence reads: CASSSPAGGISEQFF. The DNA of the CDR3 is TGTGCCAGCAGCTCCCCAGCGGGAGGAATAAGTGAGCAGTTCTTC.

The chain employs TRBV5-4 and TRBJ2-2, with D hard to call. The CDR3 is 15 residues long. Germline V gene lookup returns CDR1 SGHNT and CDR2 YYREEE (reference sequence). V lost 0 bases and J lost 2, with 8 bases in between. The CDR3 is CASSLVSVNTGELFF. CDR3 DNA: TGTGCCAGCAGCTTGGTTTCGGTTAACACCGGGGAGCTGTTTTTT.

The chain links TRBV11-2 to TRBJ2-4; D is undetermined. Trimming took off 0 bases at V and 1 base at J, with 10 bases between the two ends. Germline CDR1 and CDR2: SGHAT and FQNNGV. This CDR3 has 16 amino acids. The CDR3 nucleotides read TGTGCCAGCAGCTTAGAGGCAGGTACCGCCAAAAACATTCAGTACTTC. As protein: CASSLEAGTAKNIQYF.

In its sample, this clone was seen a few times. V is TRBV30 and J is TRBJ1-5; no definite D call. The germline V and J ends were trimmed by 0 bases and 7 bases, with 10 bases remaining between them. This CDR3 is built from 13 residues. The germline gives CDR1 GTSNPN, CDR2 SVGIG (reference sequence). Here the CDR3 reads CAWSVSIGQPQHF. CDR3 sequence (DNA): TGTGCCTGGAGTGTAAGTATCGGGCAGCCCCAGCATTTT.

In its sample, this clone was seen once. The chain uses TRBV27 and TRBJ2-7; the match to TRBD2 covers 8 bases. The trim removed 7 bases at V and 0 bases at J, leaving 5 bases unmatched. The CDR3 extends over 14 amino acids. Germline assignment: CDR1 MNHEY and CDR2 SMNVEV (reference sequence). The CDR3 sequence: CASTSSGNSYEQYF. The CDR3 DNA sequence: TGTGCCAGCACTAGTAGCGGGAACTCCTACGAGCAGTACTTC.

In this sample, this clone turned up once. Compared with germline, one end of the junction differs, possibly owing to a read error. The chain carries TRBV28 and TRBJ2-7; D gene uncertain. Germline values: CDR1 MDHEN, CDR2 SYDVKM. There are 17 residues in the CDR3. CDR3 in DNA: TGTGCCAGCAGTTTACCGGTACCCCGCCCCAGGTCCTCCGAGCAGTACTTC. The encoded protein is CASSLPVPRPRSSEQYF.

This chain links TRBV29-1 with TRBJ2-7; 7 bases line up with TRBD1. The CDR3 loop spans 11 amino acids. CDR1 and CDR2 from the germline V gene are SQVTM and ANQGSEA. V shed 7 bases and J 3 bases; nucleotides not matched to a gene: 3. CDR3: CSAQGYYEQYF. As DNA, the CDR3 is TGCAGCGCACAGGGGTACTACGAGCAGTACTTC.

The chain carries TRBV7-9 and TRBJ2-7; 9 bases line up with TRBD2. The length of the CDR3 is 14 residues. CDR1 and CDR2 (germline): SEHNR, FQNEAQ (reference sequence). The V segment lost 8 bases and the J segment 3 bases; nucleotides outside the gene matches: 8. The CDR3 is CASLREAGGYEQYF. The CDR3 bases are TGTGCCAGCTTGAGGGAAGCGGGAGGCTACGAGCAGTACTTC.

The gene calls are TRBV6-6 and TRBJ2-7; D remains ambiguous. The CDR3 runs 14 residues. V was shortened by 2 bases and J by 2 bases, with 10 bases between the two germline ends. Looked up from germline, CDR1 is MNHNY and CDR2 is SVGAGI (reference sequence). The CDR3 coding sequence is TGTGCCAGCAGTTACGGTGCCACAGCCTACGAGCAGTACTTC. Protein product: CASSYGATAYEQYF.

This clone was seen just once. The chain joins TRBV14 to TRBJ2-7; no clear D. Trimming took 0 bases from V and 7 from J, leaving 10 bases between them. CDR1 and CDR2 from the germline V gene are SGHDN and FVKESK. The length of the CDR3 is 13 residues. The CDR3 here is CASSQDGFGEQYF. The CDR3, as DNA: TGTGCCAGCAGCCAAGACGGGTTTGGGGAGCAGTACTTC.

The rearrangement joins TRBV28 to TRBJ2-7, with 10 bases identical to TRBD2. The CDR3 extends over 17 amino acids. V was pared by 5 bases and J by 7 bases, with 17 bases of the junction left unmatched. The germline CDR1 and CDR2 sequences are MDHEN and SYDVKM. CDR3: CASSGLAASTLPEEQYF. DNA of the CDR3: TGTGCCAGCAGTGGACTAGCGGCCTCCACCCTTCCGGAAGAGCAGTACTTC.

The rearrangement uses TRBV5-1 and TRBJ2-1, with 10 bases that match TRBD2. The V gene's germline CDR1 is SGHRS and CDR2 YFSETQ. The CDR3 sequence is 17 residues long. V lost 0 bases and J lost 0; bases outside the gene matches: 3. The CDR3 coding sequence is TGCGCCAGCAGCTTGGTAACTAGCGGGAACTCCTACAATGAGCAGTTCTTC. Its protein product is CASSLVTSGNSYNEQFF.

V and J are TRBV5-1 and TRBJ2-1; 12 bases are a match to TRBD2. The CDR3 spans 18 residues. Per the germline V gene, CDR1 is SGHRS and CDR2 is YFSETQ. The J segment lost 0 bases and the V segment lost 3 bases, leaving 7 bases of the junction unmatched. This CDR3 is CASSSRTSGISSYNEQFF. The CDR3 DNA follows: TGCGCCAGCAGCTCCCGGACTAGCGGGATCAGCTCCTACAATGAGCAGTTCTTC.

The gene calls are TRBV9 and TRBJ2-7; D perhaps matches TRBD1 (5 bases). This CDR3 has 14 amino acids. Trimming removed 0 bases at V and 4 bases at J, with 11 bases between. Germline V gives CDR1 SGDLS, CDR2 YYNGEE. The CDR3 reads CASSVVGEGYEQYF. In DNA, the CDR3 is TGTGCCAGCAGCGTAGTAGGGGAAGGTTACGAGCAGTACTTC.

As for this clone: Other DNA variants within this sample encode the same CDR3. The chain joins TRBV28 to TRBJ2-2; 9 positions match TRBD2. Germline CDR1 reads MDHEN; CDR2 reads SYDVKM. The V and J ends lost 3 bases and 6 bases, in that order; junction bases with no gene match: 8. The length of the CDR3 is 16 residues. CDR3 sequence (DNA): TGTGCCAGCAGTTTGGGTACGGGACTAGCATCCGGGGAGCTGTTTTTT. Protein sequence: CASSLGTGLASGELFF.

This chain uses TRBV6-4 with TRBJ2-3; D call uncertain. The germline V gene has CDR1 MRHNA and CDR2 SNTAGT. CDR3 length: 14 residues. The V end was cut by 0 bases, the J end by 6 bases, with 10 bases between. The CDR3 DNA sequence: TGTGCCAGCAGTGACTCTATGGCCTCGGATACGCAGTATTTT. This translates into CASSDSMASDTQYF.

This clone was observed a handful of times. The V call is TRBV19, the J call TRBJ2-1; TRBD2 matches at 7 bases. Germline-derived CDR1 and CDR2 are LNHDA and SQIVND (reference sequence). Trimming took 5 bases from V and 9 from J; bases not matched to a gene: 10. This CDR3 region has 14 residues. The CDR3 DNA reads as TGTGCCAGTAGTCCCACCCGGGAGGTAGGTGAGCAGTTCTTC. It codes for CASSPTREVGEQFF.

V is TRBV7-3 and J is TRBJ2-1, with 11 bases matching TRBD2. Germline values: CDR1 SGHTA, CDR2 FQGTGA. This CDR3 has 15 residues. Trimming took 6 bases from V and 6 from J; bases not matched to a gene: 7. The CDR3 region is CASSRTGLAVNEQFF. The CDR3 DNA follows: TGTGCCAGCAGTCGGACGGGACTAGCGGTCAATGAGCAGTTCTTC.